Given below is one T cell receptor beta chain in context. No DNA is shown, since the ends of the CDR3 on it are uncertain; the CDR3 is the one TCRdb lists. The CDR3 is made up of 15 amino acids, end residues included. CDR1 and CDR2 (germline): MDHEN, SYDVKM. The source of the sample is a study of cytomegalovirus exposure and HLA in healthy donors. With 60 Vbeta and 13 Jbeta primers, the PCR was carried out. Assay used: immunoSEQ multiplex PCR; TCRdb lists only in-frame clones, some missing. The sample holds some 84,000 clones, around 68% seen once. This chain uses TRBV28 with TRBJ2-7; the listed D gene, TRBD1, was not tested against the DNA. The TCR originated in a woman in her thirties or forties in good health and CMV-seropositive. The sample was PBMCs. The CDR3 protein is CASSSSGQGSYEQYF.